The 30 T cell receptor beta chains below come from one sample, sequenced in a study of CXCR3-negative and CXCR3-positive naive CD8 T cells. Points from the study as a whole: In CXCR3-positive naive cells, the TRB CDR3s were more hydrophobic than in CXCR3-negative naive cells.

These receptors have no identified antigens. UMI-labeled TRB cDNA libraries were prepared by 5' RACE. TCRdb reprocessed the 5' RACE reads, keeping one entry per CDR3 protein, no DNA. In all, the sample yields more than 75,000 distinct CDR3 sequences. Sequencing was carried out using naive CXCR3+ CD8+ T cells from blood. Subset meaning: CD45RO-CCR7+CD27+CD95- naive CD8+ T cells expressing CXCR3 (TNR3+). The source is a human donor in good health. Some clones in this sample may be carry-over from other donors' samples.

The chain links TRBV4-2 to TRBJ2-1. Per germline, CDR1 LGHNA and CDR2 YNFKEQ. This CDR3 contains 16 residues. This chain's CDR3 is CASSPSIGLGRDEQFF.

This CDR3 is CSVERERPYEQYF. The V and J genes are TRBV29-1 and TRBJ2-7; the TCRdb call, TRBD2, lacks DNA for checking. The CDR3 is 13 amino acids. Per germline, CDR1 SQVTM and CDR2 ANQGSEA.

V and J are TRBV5-1 and TRBJ2-7; TCRdb's D call of TRBD2 is untestable without DNA. The CDR3 runs 13 residues. In germline, CDR1 is SGHRS, CDR2 YFSETQ. The CDR3 loop reads CASSDAPTDEQYF.

This chain joins TRBV28 and TRBJ2-1; checking the TCRdb D call of TRBD2 is not possible without DNA. The germline CDR1 and CDR2 sequences are MDHEN and SYDVKM. This CDR3 contains 15 residues. CDR3 sequence: CASTLLKAGSPEQFF.

V gene TRBV4-3 combines with J gene TRBJ2-1; as DNA is missing, the TRBD2 call by TCRdb cannot be tested. This CDR3 spans 13 amino acids. The V gene's germline CDR1 is LGHNA and CDR2 YSLEER. CDR3 amino acids: CASSQVGLDEQFF.

V is TRBV15 and J is TRBJ2-3; the D gene TCRdb calls, TRBD1, cannot be checked with no DNA. The CDR3 runs 16 residues. Germline V gene lookup returns CDR1 LNHNV and CDR2 YYDKDF (reference sequence). This CDR3 is CATSSYRDRHTDTQYF.

The rearrangement links TRBV5-4 to TRBJ2-1. This CDR3 is 15 amino acids long. Germline V lookup: CDR1 SGHNT, CDR2 YYREEE (reference sequence). This CDR3 reads CASSWGQVDYNEQFF.

The chain links TRBV15 to TRBJ1-5; there is no DNA to check the TCRdb D call of TRBD1. In germline, CDR1 is LNHNV, CDR2 YYDKDF (reference sequence). This CDR3 has 14 residues. The CDR3 is CATSTGGVNQPQHF.

This CDR3 reads CSVDYRGNTEAFF. The rearrangement joins TRBV29-1 to TRBJ1-1; no DNA is available, so the TRBD1 call from TCRdb remains unchecked. The CDR3 is made up of 13 amino acids. CDR1 SQVTM and CDR2 ANQGSEA come from the germline V gene.

J is TRBJ2-1 and V is TRBV9; absent DNA, TCRdb's TRBD1 call cannot be checked. Germline CDR1 SGDLS, CDR2 YYNGEE. CDR3 length: 16 amino acids. CDR3 protein: CASSVSGTQLYNEQFF.

This chain uses TRBV28 with TRBJ2-7; TCRdb's D call, TRBD1, is unchecked because there is no DNA. The germline CDR1 and CDR2 sequences are MDHEN and SYDVKM. CDR3 size: 14 residues. The CDR3 protein is CASSLEGQYYEQYF.

This rearrangement joins TRBV12-3 or TRBV12-4 to TRBJ2-7; TCRdb calls TRBD1, which cannot be checked without DNA. This CDR3 region has 12 residues. Here the CDR3 reads CASSPPPGEQYF.

The rearrangement joins TRBV20-1 to TRBJ2-1. The CDR3 spans 15 residues. Germline CDR1 and CDR2: DFQATT and SNEGSKA (reference sequence). CDR3 protein: CSARDETRSYNEQFF.

This chain links TRBV6-5 with TRBJ1-1; the TCRdb call, TRBD1, lacks DNA for checking. In germline, CDR1 is MNHEY, CDR2 SVGAGI. The CDR3 extends over 13 amino acids. The CDR3 reads CASSVTGSTEAFF.

The chain carries TRBV15 and TRBJ1-5; TCRdb returns TRBD1, unconfirmable since there is no DNA. CDR3 length: 15 residues. CDR1 is LNHNV, CDR2 YYDKDF, per germline (reference sequence). CDR3: CATSRDRGLDQPQHF.

The chain employs TRBV28 and TRBJ2-3. The CDR3 length is 16 residues. CDR1 and CDR2 from the germline V gene are MDHEN and SYDVKM. The CDR3: CASSSGLSSSTDTQYF.

The genes are TRBV12-3 or TRBV12-4 and TRBJ2-1. This CDR3 comprises 13 residues. This chain's CDR3 is CAILGSSYNEQFF.

The J gene is TRBJ2-7, the V gene TRBV28; TCRdb designates TRBD1, a call that cannot be tested without DNA. The germline gives CDR1 MDHEN, CDR2 SYDVKM. The CDR3 consists of 15 residues. CDR3 loop: CASRVYGQGGDEQYF.

This rearrangement joins TRBV28 to TRBJ1-5. The V gene's germline CDR1 is MDHEN and CDR2 SYDVKM. The CDR3 sequence is 13 residues long. The CDR3 spells CASTQPFNQPQHF.

J is TRBJ2-1 and V is TRBV6-5; no DNA is available, so the TRBD2 call from TCRdb remains unchecked. Per the germline V gene, CDR1 is MNHEY and CDR2 is SVGAGI. The CDR3 has 17 amino acids. CDR3: CASSFPSVQRGGNEQFF.

The CDR3 here is CSVEVDTPYEQYF. The V and J genes are TRBV29-1 and TRBJ2-7; no DNA is available, so the TRBD1 call from TCRdb remains unchecked. The CDR3 runs to 13 residues. Germline assignment: CDR1 SQVTM and CDR2 ANQGSEA.

The chain uses TRBV5-1 and TRBJ2-1. Germline CDR1 is SGHRS and CDR2 is YFSETQ. The CDR3 totals 14 residues. Here the CDR3 reads CASSIEAPHNEQFF.

J is TRBJ1-2 and V is TRBV20-1. This CDR3 is built from 16 residues. The germline V gene encodes CDR1 DFQATT and CDR2 SNEGSKA (reference sequence). The CDR3 protein is CSARRKEMESNYGYTF.

This sequence joins TRBV5-1 and TRBJ2-5; the D gene TCRdb calls, TRBD1, cannot be checked with no DNA. This CDR3 is built from 16 residues. Germline values: CDR1 SGHRS, CDR2 YFSETQ. This CDR3 reads CASSLGVGQDQETQYF.

The chain has TRBV7-9 and TRBJ1-6; TCRdb's assignment of TRBD1 cannot be checked, as there is no DNA. The CDR3 is 16 amino acids. Germline V lookup: CDR1 SEHNR, CDR2 FQNEAQ (reference sequence). The CDR3 loop is CASSSNRDRGNSPLHF.

The chain has TRBV15 and TRBJ2-1; TCRdb reports TRBD2, a call that lacks DNA to check it against. Germline lookup yields CDR1 LNHNV and CDR2 YYDKDF (reference sequence). CDR3 size: 14 residues. The CDR3 sequence: CATSRTRQRNEQFF.

The gene calls are TRBV29-1 and TRBJ2-2; as DNA is missing, the TRBD2 call by TCRdb cannot be tested. CDR3 size: 12 residues. CDR1 is SQVTM and CDR2 is ANQGSEA in the germline V gene. The chain's CDR3 is CSVMGGTGELFF.

The chain recombines TRBV30 with TRBJ1-2. The CDR3 loop spans 15 amino acids. Germline assignment: CDR1 GTSNPN and CDR2 SVGIG (reference sequence). CDR3 sequence: CAWSVGPREGYGYTF.

CDR3 loop: CATSRVGTGGGGYTF. V usage is TRBV15 and J usage is TRBJ1-2; TCRdb picks TRBD1, but there is no DNA to check that call. Per the germline V gene, CDR1 is LNHNV and CDR2 is YYDKDF (reference sequence). The CDR3 covers 15 residues.

This rearrangement joins TRBV6-2 or TRBV6-3 to TRBJ2-1; TCRdb designates TRBD2, a call that cannot be tested without DNA. Germline CDR1 is MNHEY and CDR2 is SVGEGT. CDR3 length equals 17 residues. Here the CDR3 reads CASSYPPGLGFYNEQFF.